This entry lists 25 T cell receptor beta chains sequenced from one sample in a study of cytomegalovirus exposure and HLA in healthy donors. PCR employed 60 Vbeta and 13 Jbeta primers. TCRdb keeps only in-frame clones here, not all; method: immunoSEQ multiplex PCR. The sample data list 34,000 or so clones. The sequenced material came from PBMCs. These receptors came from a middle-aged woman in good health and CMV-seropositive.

CDR3 sequence: CASSGDSGSYGYTF. CDR3 nucleotide sequence: TGCGCCAGCAGCGGGGACAGTGGCAGCTATGGCTACACCTTC. V usage is TRBV5-1 and J usage is TRBJ1-2; 7 bases fit TRBD1. This CDR3 has 14 residues. Germline V gene data show CDR1 as SGHRS and CDR2 as YFSETQ. The J segment lost 4 bases and the V segment lost 4 bases, leaving 7 bases of the junction unmatched. The variable domain in full, with the rest retrieved from reference TRBV5-1 and TRBJ1-2, is KAGVTQTPRYLIKTRGQQVTLSCSPISGHRSVSWYQQTPGQGLQFLFEYFSETQRNKGNFPGRFSGRQFSNSRSEMNVSTLELGDSALYLCASSGDSGSYGYTFGSGTRLTVV.

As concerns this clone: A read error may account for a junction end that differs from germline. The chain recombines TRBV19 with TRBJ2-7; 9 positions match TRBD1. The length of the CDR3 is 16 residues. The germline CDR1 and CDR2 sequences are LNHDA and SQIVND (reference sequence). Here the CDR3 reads CASSSTPGQGSHEQYF. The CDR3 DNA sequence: TGTGCCAGTAGTTCAACACCGGGACAGGGCTCCCACGAGCAGTACTTC.

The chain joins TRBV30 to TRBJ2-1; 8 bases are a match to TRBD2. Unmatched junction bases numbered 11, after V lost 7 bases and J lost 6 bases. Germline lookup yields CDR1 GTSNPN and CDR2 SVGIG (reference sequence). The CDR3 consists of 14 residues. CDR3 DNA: TGTGCCTTAGCGGGGCGGGGTATGGTCAATGAGCAGTTCTTC. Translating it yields CALAGRGMVNEQFF.

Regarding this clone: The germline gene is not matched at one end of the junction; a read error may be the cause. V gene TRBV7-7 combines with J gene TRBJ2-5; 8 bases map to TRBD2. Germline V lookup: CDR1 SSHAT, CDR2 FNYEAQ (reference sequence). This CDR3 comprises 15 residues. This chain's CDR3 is CASSLLLAAQETQYF. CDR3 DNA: TGTGCTAGCAGCTTACTACTAGCGGCCCAAGAGACCCAGTACTTC.

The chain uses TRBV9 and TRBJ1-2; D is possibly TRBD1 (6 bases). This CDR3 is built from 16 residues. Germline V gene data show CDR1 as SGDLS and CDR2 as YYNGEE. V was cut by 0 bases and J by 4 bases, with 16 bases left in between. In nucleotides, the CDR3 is TGTGCCAGCAGCGTAGGCAGGGGCGACAACCTCTATGGCTACACCTTC. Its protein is CASSVGRGDNLYGYTF.

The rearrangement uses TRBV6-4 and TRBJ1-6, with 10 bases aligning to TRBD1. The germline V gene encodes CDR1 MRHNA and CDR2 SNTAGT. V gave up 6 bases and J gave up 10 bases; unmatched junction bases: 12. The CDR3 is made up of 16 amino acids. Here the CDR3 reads CASRRGGDRGQSPLHF. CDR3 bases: TGTGCCAGCAGGAGGGGGGGGGACAGGGGACAATCACCCCTCCACTTT.

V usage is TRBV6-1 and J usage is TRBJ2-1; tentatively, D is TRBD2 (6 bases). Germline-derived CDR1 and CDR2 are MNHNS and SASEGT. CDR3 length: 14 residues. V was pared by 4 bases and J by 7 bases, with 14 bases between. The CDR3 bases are TGTGCCAGCAGTGCGGGGGAGTGGTATAATGAGCAGTTCTTC. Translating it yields CASSAGEWYNEQFF.

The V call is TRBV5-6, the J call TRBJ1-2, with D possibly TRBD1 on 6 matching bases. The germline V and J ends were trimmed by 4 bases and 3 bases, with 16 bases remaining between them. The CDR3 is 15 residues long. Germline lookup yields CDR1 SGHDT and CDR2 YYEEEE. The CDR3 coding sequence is TGTGCCAGCAGCCTCACAGGGCCAGGAGACTATGGCTACACCTTC. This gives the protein CASSLTGPGDYGYTF.

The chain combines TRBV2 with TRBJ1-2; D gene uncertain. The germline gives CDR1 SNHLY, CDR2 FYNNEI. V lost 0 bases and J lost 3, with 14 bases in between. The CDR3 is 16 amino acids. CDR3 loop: CASSEAGSAVHYGYTF. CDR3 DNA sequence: TGTGCCAGCAGTGAAGCAGGCTCAGCGGTACACTATGGCTACACCTTC.

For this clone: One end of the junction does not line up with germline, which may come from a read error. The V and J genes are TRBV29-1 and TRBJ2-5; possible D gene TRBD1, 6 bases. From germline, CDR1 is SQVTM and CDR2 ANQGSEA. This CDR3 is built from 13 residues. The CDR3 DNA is TGCAACGTTGTGGGGCAGGGGAGAGAGACCCAGTACTTC. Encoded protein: CNVVGQGRETQYF.

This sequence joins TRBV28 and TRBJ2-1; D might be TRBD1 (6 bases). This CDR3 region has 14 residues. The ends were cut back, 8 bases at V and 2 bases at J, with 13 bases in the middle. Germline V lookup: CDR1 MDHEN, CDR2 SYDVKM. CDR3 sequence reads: CASEEQGTYNEQFF. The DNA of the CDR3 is TGTGCCAGCGAAGAGCAGGGGACCTACAATGAGCAGTTCTTC.

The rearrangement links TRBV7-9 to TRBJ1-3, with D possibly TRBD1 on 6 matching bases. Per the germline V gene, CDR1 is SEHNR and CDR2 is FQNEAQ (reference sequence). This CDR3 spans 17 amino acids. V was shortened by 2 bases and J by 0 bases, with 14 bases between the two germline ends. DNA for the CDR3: TGTGCCAGCAGCTTACGAGGCAGGGGACACTCTGGAAACACCATATATTTT. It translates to CASSLRGRGHSGNTIYF.

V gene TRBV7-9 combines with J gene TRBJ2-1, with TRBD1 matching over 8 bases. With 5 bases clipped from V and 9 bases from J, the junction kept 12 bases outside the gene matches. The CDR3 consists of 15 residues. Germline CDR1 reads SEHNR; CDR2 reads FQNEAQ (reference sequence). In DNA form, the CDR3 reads TGTGCCAGCAGCGCTCCGGGACAGGTAAAAGGTGAGCAGTTCTTC. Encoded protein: CASSAPGQVKGEQFF.

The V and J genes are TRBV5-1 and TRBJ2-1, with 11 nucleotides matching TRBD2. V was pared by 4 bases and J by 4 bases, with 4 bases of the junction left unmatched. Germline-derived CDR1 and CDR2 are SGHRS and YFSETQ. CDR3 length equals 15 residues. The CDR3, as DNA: TGCGCCAGCAGCATTAGACTAGCGGGGTACAATGAGCAGTTCTTC. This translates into CASSIRLAGYNEQFF.

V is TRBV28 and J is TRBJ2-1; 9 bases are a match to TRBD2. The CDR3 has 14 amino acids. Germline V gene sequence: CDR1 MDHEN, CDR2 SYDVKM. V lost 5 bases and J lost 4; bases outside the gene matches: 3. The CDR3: CASSPSGVYNEQFF. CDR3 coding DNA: TGTGCCAGCAGTCCTAGCGGGGTTTACAATGAGCAGTTCTTC.

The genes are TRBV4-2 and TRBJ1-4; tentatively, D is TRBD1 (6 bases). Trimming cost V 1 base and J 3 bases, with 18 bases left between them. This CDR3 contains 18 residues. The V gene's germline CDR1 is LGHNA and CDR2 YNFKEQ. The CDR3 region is CASSQVSGRGTSNEKLFF. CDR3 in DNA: TGTGCCAGCAGCCAAGTGTCCGGTCGTGGGACATCTAATGAAAAACTGTTTTTT.

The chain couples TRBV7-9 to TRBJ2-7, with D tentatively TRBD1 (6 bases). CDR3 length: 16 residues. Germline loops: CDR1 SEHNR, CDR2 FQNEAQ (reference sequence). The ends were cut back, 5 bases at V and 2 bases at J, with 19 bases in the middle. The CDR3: CASSHPTGMITYEQYF. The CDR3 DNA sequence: TGTGCCAGCAGCCATCCGACAGGAATGATCACCTACGAGCAGTACTTC. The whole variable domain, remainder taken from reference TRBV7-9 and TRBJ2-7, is DTGVSQNPRHKITKRGQNVTFRCDPISEHNRLYWYRQTLGQGPEFLTYFQNEAQLEKSRLLSDRFSAERPKGSFSTLEIQRTEQGDSAMYLCASSHPTGMITYEQYFGPGTRLTVT.

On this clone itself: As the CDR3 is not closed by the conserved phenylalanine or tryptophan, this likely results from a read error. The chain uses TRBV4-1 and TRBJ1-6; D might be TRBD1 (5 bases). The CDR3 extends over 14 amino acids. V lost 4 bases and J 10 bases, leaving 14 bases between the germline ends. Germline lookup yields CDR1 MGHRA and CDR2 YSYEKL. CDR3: CASSPERGVSPLHL. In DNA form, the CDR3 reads TGCGCCAGCAGCCCAGAACGGGGGGTGTCACCCCTCCACTTA.

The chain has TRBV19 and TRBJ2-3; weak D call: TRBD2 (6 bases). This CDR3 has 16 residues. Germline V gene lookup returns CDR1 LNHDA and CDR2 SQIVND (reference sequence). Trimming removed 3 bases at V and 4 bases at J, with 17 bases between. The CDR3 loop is CASSMTRESRADTQYF. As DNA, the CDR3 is TGTGCCAGTAGTATGACGCGGGAATCCCGCGCAGATACGCAGTATTTT. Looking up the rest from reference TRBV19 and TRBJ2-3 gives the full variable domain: DGGITQSPKYLFRKEGQNVTLSCEQNLNHDAMYWYRQDPGQGLRLIYYSQIVNDFQKGDIAEGYSVSREKKESFPLTVTSAQKNPTAFYLCASSMTRESRADTQYFGPGTRLTVL.

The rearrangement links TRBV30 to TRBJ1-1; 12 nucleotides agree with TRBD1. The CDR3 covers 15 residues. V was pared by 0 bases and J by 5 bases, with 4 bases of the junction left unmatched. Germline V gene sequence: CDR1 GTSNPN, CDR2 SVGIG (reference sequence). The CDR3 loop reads CAWSVGDRGQTEAFF. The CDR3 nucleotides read TGTGCCTGGAGTGTAGGGGACAGGGGGCAGACTGAAGCTTTCTTT.

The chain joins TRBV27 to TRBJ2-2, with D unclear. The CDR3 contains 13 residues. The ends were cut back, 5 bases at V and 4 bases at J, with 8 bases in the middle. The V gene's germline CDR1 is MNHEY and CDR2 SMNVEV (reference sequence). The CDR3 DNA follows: TGTGCCAGCAGTACTCGAGGCACCGGGGAGCTGTTTTTT. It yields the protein CASSTRGTGELFF.

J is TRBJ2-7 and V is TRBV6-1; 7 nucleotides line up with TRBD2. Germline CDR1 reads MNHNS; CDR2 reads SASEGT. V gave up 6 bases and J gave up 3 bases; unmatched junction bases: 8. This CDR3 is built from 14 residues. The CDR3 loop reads CASSAGTMGYEQYF. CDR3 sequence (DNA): TGTGCCAGCAGCGCCGGGACTATGGGCTACGAGCAGTACTTC.

The CDR3 DNA is TGCAGCGTTGTGGGGGAAACAGGGAGTGATTCACCCCTCCACTTT. This sequence encodes CSVVGETGSDSPLHF. This chain links TRBV29-1 with TRBJ1-6; D perhaps matches TRBD1 (6 bases). The CDR3 is 15 amino acids. The ends were cut back, 4 bases at V and 8 bases at J, with 18 bases in the middle. Germline loops: CDR1 SQVTM, CDR2 ANQGSEA.

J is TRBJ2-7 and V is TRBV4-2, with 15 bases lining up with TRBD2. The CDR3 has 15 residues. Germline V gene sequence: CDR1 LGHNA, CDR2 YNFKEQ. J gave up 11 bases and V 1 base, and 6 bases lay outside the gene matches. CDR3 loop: CASSQGGLAGGLEYF. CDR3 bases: TGTGCCAGCAGCCAAGGTGGACTAGCGGGGGGGCTGGAGTACTTC.

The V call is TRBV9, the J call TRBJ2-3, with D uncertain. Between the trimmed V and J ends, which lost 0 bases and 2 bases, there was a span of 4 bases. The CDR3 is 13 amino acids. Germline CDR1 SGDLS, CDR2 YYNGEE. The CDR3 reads CASSVVVTDTQYF. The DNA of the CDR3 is TGTGCCAGCAGCGTAGTAGTCACAGATACGCAGTATTTT.